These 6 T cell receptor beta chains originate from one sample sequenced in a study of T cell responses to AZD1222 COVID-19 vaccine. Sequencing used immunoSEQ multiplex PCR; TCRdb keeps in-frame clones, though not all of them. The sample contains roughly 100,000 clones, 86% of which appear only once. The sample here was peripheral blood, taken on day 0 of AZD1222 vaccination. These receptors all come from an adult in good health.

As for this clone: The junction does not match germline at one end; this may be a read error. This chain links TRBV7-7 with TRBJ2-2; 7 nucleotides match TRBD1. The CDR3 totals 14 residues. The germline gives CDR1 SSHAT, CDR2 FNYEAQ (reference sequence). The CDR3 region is CASSPDRMAGELFF. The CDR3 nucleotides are TGTGCTAGCAGCCCGGACAGGATGGCCGGGGAGCTGTTTTTT.

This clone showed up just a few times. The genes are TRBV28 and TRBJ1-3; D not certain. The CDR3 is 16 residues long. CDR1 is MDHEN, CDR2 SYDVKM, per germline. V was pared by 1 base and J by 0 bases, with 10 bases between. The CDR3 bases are TGTGCCAGCAGTTTATTACGGCGAAGCTCTGGAAACACCATATATTTT. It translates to CASSLLRRSSGNTIYF.

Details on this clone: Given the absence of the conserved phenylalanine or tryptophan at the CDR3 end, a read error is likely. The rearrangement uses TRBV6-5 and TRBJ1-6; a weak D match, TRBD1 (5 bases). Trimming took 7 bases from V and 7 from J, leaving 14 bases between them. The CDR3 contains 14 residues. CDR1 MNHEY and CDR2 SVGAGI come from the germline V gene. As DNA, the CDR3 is TGTGCCAGCAAAGCAGGGATTGGGAATTCACCCCTCCACCTT. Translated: CASKAGIGNSPLHL.

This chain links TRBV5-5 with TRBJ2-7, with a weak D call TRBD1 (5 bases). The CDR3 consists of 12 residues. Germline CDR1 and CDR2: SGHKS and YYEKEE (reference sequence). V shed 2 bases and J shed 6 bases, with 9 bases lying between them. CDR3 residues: CASSFQGTEQYF. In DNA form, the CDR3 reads TGTGCCAGCAGCTTTCAGGGAACCGAGCAGTACTTC. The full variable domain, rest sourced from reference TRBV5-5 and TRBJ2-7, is DAGVTQSPTHLIKTRGQQVTLRCSPISGHKSVSWYQQVLGQGPQFIFQYYEKEERGRGNFPDRFSARQFPNYSSELNVNALLLGDSALYLCASSFQGTEQYFGPGTRLTVT.

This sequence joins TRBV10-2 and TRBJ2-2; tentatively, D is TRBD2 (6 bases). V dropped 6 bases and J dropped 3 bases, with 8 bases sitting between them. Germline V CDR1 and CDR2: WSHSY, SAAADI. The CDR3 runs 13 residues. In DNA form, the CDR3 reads TGCGCCAGCAGCCGGGACTACACCGGGGAGCTGTTTTTT. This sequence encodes CASSRDYTGELFF.

CDR3 coding DNA: TGTGCCAGCAGTTACTCGAGAGGCGGGGGCAATCAGCCCCAGCATTTT. It yields the protein CASSYSRGGGNQPQHF. The chain has TRBV6-5 and TRBJ1-5; D unclear. The CDR3 covers 16 residues. The germline V gene has CDR1 MNHEY and CDR2 SVGAGI. Trimming shortened V by 0 bases and J by 2 bases, and 11 bases separated the two germline ends.